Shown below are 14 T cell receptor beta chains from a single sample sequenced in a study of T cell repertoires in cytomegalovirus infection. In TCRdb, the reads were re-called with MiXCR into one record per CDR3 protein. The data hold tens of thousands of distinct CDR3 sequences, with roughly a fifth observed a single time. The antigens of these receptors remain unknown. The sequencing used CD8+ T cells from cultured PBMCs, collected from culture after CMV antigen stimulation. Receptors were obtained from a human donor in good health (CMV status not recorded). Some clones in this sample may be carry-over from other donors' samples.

The DNA for the CDR3 is TGTGCCAGCAGCTACGGAGATACGCAGTATTTT. Residues: CASSYGDTQYF. The chain links TRBV7-2 to TRBJ2-3; D is uncertain. Germline CDR1 and CDR2: SGHTA and FQGNSA. This CDR3 has 11 residues. Deletions cut 4 bases from V and 5 bases from J, with 4 bases between.

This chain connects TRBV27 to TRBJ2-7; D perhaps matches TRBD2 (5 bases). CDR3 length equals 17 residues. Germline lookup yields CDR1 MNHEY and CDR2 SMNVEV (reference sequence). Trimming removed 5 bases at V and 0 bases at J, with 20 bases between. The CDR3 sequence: CASSRRAIKGSSYEQYF. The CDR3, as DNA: TGTGCCAGCAGTCGTCGGGCTATTAAAGGGAGCTCCTACGAGCAGTACTTC.

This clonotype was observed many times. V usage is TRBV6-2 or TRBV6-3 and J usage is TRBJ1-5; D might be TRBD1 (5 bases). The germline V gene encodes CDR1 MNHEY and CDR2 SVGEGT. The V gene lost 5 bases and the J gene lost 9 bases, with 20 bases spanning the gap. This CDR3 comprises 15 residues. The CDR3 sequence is CASSPSMSLGGPQHF. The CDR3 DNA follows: TGTGCCAGCAGTCCCTCGATGAGTCTCGGGGGGCCCCAGCATTTT.

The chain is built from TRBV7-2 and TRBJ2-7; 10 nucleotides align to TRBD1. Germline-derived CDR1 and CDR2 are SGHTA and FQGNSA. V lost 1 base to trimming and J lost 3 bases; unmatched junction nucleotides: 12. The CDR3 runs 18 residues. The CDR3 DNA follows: TGTGCCAGCAGCTTAGATTCTAGATTGGGGGACAGGGGCTACGAGCAGTACTTC. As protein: CASSLDSRLGDRGYEQYF. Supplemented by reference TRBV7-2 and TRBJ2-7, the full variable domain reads GAGVSQSPSNKVTEKGKDVELRCDPISGHTALYWYRQSLGQGLEFLIYFQGNSAPDKSGLPSDRFSAERTGGSVSTLTIQRTQQEDSAVYLCASSLDSRLGDRGYEQYFGPGTRLTVT.

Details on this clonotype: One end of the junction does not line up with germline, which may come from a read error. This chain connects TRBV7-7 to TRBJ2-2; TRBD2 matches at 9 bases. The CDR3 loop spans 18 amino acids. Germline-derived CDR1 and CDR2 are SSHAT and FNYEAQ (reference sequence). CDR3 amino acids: CASSGRVSSGANTGELFF. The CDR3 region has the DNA TGTGCTAGCAGCGGCAGGGTATCTAGCGGGGCGAACACCGGGGAGCTGTTTTTT.

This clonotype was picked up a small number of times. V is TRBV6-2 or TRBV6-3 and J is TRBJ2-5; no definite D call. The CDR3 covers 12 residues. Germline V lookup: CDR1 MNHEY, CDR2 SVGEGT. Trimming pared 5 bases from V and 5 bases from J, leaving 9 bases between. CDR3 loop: CASSGMEETQYF. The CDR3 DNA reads TGTGCCAGCAGTGGAATGGAGGAGACCCAGTACTTC.

The CDR3 DNA follows: TGTGCCAGCAGGGGTGGACAGGGCTTGAACACTGAAGCTTTCTTT. Translating gives CASRGGQGLNTEAFF. The chain joins TRBV7-9 to TRBJ1-1; 8 bases agree with TRBD1. Germline lookup yields CDR1 SEHNR and CDR2 FQNEAQ (reference sequence). The CDR3 is 15 residues long. V lost 6 bases to trimming and J lost 0 bases; unmatched junction nucleotides: 6.

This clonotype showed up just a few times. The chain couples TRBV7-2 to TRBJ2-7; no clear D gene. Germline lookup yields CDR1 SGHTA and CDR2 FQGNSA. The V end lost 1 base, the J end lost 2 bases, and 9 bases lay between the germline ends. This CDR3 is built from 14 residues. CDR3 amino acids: CASSLGVRPYEQYF. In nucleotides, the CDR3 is TGTGCCAGCAGCTTAGGGGTCAGGCCCTACGAGCAGTACTTC.

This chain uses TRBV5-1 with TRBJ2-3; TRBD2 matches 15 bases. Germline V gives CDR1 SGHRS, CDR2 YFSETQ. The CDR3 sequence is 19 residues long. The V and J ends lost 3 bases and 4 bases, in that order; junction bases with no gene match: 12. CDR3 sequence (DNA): TGCGCCAGCAGCTGGGGACTAGCGGGGGGAAGTTATTTCGCAGATACGCAGTATTTT. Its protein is CASSWGLAGGSYFADTQYF.

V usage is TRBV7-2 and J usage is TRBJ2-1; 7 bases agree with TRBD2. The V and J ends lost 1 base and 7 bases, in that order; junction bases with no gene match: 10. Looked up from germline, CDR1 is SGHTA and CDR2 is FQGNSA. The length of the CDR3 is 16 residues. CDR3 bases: TGTGCCAGCAGCTTAGAGCTCCTAGCGGCAGAGAATGAGCAGTTCTTC. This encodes CASSLELLAAENEQFF.

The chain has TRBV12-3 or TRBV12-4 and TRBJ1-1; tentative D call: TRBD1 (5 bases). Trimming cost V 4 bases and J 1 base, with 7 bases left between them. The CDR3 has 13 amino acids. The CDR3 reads CASSYTGNTEAFF. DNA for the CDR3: TGTGCCAGCAGTTACACAGGGAACACTGAAGCTTTCTTT.

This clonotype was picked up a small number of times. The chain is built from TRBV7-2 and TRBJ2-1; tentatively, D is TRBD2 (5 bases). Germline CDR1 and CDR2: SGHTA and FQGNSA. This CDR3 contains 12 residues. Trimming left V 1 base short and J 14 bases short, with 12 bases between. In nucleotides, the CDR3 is TGTGCCAGCAGCTTAGGTCCCGTCGGGGAGTTCTTC. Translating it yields CASSLGPVGEFF.

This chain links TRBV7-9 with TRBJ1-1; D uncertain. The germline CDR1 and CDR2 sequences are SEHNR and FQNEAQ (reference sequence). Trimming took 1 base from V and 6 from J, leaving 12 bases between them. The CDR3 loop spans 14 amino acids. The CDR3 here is CASSLGGGLPEAFF. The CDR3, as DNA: TGTGCCAGCAGCTTAGGTGGCGGGTTGCCTGAAGCTTTCTTT.

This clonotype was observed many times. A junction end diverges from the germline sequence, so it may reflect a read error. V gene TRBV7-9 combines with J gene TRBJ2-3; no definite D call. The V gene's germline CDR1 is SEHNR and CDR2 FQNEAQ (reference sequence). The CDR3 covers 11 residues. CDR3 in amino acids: CASSLTDTQYF. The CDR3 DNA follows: TGCGCCAGCAGCTTGACAGATACGCAGTATTTT. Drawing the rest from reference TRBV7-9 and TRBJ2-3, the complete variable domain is DTGVSQNPRHKITKRGQNVTFRCDPISEHNRLYWYRQTLGQGPEFLTYFQNEAQLEKSRLLSDRFSAERPKGSFSTLEIQRTEQGDSAMYLCASSLTDTQYFGPGTRLTVL.